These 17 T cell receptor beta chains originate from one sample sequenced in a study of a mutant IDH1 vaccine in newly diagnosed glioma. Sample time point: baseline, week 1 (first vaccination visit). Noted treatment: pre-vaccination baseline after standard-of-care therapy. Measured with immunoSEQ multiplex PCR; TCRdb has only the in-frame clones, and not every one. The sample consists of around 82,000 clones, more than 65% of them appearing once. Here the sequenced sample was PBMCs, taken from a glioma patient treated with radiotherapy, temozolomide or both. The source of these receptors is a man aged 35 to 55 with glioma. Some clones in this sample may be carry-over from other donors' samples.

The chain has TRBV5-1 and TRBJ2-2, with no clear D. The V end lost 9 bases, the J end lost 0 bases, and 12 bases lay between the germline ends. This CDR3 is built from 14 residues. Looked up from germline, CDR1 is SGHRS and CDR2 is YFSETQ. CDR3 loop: CATSPSPNTGELFF. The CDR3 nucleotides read TGCGCCACCTCCCCGTCCCCGAACACCGGGGAGCTGTTTTTT.

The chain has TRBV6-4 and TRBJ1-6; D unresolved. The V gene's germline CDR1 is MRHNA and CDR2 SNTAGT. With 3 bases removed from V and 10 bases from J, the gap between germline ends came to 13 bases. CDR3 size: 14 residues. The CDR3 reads CASSELGFKSPLHF. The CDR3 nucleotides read TGTGCCAGCAGTGAGTTAGGGTTCAAATCACCCCTCCACTTT.

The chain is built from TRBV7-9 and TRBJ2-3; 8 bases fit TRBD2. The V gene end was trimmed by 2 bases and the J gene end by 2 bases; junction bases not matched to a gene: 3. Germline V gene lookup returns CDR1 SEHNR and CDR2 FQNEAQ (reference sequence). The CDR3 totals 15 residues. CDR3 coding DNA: TGTGCCAGCAGCTTAACTAGCGGCCACACAGATACGCAGTATTTT. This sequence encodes CASSLTSGHTDTQYF.

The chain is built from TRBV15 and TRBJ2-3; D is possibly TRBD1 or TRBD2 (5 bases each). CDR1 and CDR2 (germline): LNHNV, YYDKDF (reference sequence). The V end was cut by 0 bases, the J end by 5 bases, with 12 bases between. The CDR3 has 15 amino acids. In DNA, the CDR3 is TGTGCCACCAGCAGAGATTACGGGGCCCAAGATACGCAGTATTTT. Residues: CATSRDYGAQDTQYF.

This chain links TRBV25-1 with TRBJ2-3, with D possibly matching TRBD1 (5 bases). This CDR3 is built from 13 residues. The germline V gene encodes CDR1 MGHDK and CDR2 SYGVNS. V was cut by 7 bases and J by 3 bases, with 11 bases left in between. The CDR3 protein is CASTRQGTDTQYF. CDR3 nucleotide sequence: TGTGCCAGCACCCGGCAGGGTACAGATACGCAGTATTTT.

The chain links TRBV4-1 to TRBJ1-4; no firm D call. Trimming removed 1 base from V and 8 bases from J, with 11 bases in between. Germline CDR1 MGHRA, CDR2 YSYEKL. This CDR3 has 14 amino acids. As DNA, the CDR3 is TGCGCCAGCAGCCAAGTAGTAGGAAACGAAAAACTGTTTTTT. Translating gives CASSQVVGNEKLFF.

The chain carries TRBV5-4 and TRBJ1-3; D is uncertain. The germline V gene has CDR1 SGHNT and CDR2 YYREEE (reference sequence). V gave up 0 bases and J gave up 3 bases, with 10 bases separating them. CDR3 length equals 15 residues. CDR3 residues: CASSLVVRIGNTIYF. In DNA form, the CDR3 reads TGTGCCAGCAGCTTGGTGGTCAGAATTGGAAACACCATATATTTT. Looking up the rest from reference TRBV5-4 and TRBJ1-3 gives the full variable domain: ETGVTQSPTHLIKTRGQQVTLRCSSQSGHNTVSWYQQALGQGPQFIFQYYREEENGRGNFPPRFSGLQFPNYSSELNVNALELDDSALYLCASSLVVRIGNTIYFGEGSWLTVV.

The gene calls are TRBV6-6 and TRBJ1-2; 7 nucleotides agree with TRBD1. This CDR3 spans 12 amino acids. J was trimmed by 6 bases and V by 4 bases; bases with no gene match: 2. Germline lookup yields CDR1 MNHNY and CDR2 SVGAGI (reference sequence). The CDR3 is CASSLQGNGYTF. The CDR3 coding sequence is TGTGCCAGCAGTTTACAGGGGAATGGCTACACCTTC.

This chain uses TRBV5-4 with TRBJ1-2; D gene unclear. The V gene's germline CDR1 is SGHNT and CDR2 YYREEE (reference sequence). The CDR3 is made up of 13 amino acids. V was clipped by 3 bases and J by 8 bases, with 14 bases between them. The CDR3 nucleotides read TGTGCCAGCAGCTCCCCCATGCAACGCGGCTACACCTTC. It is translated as CASSSPMQRGYTF.

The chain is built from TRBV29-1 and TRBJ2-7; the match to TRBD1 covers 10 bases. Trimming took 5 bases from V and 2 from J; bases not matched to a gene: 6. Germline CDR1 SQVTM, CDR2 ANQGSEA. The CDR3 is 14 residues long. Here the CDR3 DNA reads TGCAGCGTTACCCGGGACAGGGGCCCCTACGAGCAGTACTTC. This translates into CSVTRDRGPYEQYF.

CDR3 in DNA: TGTGCCAGTAGTATCAGACAGGGGGCAGGTGGCTACACCTTC. The encoded protein is CASSIRQGAGGYTF. The gene calls are TRBV19 and TRBJ1-2; 10 nucleotides line up with TRBD1. There are 14 residues in the CDR3. J was trimmed by 7 bases and V by 3 bases; bases with no gene match: 5. CDR1 LNHDA and CDR2 SQIVND come from the germline V gene (reference sequence). Variable domain in full (rest from reference TRBV19 and TRBJ1-2): DGGITQSPKYLFRKEGQNVTLSCEQNLNHDAMYWYRQDPGQGLRLIYYSQIVNDFQKGDIAEGYSVSREKKESFPLTVTSAQKNPTAFYLCASSIRQGAGGYTFGSGTRLTVV.

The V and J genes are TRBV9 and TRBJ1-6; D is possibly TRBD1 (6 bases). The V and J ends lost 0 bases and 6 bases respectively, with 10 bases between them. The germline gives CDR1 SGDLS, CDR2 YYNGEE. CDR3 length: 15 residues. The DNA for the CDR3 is TGTGCCAGCAGCGTAGGGGGGGCAGGTAATTCACCCCTCCACTTT. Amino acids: CASSVGGAGNSPLHF.

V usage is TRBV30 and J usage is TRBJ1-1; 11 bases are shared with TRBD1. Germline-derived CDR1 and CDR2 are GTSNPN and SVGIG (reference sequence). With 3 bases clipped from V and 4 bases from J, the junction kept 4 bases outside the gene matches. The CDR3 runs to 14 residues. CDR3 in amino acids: CAWSEGTGGTEAFF. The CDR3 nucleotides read TGTGCCTGGAGCGAAGGGACAGGGGGCACTGAAGCTTTCTTT.

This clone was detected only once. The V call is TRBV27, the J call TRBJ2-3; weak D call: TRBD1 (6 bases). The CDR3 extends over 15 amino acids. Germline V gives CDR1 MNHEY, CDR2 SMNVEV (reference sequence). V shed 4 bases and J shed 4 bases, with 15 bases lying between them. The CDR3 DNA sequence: TGTGCCAGCAGTTCAATCCCACCAGGGGCAGATACGCAGTATTTT. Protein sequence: CASSSIPPGADTQYF.

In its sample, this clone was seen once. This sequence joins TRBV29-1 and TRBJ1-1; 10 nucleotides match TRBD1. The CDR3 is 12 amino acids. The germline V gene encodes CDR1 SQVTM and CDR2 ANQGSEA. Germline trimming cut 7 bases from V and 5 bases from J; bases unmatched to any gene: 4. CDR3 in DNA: TGCAGCGCCGGGACAGGGGTGACTGAAGCTTTCTTT. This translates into CSAGTGVTEAFF. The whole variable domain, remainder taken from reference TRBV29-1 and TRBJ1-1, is SAVISQKPSRDICQRGTSLTIQCQVDSQVTMMFWYRQQPGQSLTLIATANQGSEATYESGFVIDKFPISRPNLTFSTLTVSNMSPEDSSIYLCSAGTGVTEAFFGQGTRLTVV.

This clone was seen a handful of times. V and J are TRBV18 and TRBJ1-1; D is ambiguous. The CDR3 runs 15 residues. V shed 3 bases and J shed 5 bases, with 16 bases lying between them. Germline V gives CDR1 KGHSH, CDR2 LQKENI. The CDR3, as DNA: TGTGCCAGCTCACCCCCCGCGGGAGGCGGAACTGAAGCTTTCTTT. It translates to CASSPPAGGGTEAFF.

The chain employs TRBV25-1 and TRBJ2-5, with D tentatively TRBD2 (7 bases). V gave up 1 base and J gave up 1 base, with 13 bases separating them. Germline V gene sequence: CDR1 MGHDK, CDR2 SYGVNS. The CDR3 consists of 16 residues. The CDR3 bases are TGTGCCAGCAGTGAATCCAGGGGAGGGGGCCAAGAGACCCAGTACTTC. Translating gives CASSESRGGGQETQYF.